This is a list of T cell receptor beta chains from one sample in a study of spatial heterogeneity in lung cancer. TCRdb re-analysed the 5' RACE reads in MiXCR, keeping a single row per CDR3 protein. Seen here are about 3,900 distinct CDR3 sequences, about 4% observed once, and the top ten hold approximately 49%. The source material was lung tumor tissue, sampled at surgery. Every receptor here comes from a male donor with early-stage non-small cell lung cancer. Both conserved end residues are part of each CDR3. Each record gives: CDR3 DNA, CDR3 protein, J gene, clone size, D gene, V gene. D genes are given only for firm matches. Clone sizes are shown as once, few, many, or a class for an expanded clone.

DNA: TGTGCCAGCACAGCTGGGACAGCCTACGAGCAGTACTTC
CDR3: CASTAGTAYEQYF
J: TRBJ2-7
size: medium-sized
D: TRBD1
V: TRBV12-3/TRBV12-4

DNA: TGTGCTAGTGGGACTTGGGGAAGCAATCAGCCCCAGCATTTT
CDR3: CASGTWGSNQPQHF
J: TRBJ1-5
size: few
D: NA
V: TRBV12-5

DNA: TGCAGCGTTGACCCTCGGGGGGACTCCTACGAGCAGTACTTC
CDR3: CSVDPRGDSYEQYF
J: TRBJ2-7
size: medium-sized
D: TRBD2
V: TRBV29-1

DNA: TGTGCCAACAACCGGGACAGCTATGGCTACACCTTC
CDR3: CANNRDSYGYTF
J: TRBJ1-2
size: many
D: TRBD1
V: TRBV2

DNA: TGTGCCAGCAGCGTAGACCGAGCGGGGAGTAGTGAGCAGTTCTTC
CDR3: CASSVDRAGSSEQFF
J: TRBJ2-1
size: few
D: TRBD2
V: TRBV9

DNA: TGTGCCAGCAGCTGGCAGGGATTGGGCTACAATGAGCAGTTCTTC
CDR3: CASSWQGLGYNEQFF
J: TRBJ2-1
size: medium-sized
D: NA
V: TRBV5-4

DNA: TGTGCCACCAGTGATTTCCTCTCCCAAGAGACCCAGTACTTC
CDR3: CATSDFLSQETQYF
J: TRBJ2-5
size: many
D: NA
V: TRBV24-1

DNA: TGTGCCAGCATCCAAGGGGTAGGGCTGAACACTGAAGCTTTCTTT
CDR3: CASIQGVGLNTEAFF
J: TRBJ1-1
size: few
D: NA
V: TRBV12-3/TRBV12-4

DNA: TGCAGTGCTTCCGGACAGGGTGACACCGGGGAGCTGTTTTTT
CDR3: CSASGQGDTGELFF
J: TRBJ2-2
size: large
D: TRBD1
V: TRBV20-1

DNA: TGCGCCAGCAGCTGGGACAAGGAGTATGGCTACACCTTC
CDR3: CASSWDKEYGYTF
J: TRBJ1-2
size: many
D: NA
V: TRBV5-1